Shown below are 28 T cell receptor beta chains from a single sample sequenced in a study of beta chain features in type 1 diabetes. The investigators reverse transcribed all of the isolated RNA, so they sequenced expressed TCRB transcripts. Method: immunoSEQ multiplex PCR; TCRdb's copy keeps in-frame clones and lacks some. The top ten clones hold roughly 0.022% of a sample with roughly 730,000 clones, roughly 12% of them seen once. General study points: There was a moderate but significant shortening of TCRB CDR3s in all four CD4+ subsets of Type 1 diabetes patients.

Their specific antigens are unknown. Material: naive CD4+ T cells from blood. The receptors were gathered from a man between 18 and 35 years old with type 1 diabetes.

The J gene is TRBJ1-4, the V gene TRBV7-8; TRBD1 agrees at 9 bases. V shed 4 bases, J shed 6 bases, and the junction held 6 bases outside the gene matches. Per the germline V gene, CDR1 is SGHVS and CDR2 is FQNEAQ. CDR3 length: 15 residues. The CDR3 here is CASSWTGARYEKLFF. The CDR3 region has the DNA TGTGCCAGCAGCTGGACAGGGGCCCGTTATGAAAAACTGTTTTTT.

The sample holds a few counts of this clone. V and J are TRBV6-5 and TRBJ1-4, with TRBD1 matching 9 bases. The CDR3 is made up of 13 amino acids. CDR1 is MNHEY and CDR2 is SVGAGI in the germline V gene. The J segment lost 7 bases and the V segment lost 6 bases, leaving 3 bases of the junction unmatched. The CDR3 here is CASRTGQGEKLFF. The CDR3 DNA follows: TGTGCCAGCAGAACGGGACAGGGTGAAAAACTGTTTTTT.

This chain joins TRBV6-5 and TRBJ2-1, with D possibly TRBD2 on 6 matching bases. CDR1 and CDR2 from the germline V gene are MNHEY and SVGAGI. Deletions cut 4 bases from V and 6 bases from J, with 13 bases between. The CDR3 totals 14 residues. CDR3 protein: CASSFVAEGNEQFF. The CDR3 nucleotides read TGTGCCAGCAGTTTTGTGGCGGAGGGCAATGAGCAGTTCTTC.

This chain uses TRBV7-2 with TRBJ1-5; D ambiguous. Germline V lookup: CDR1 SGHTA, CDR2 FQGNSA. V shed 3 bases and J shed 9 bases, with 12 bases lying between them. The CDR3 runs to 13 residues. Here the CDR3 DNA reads TGTGCCAGCAGCTTTGGACGGGCCGCGCCCCAGCATTTT. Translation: CASSFGRAAPQHF.

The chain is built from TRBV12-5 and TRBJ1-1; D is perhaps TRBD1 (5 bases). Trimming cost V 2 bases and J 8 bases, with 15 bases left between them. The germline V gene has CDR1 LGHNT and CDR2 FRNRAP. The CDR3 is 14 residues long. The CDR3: CASGLQGPYREAFF. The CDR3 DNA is TGTGCTAGTGGTTTGCAGGGTCCGTATCGAGAAGCTTTCTTT.

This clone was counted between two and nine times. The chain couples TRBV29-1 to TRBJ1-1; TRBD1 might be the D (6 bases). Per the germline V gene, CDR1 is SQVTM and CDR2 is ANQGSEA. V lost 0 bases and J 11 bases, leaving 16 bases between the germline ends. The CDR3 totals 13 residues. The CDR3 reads CSVEDRGGASAFF. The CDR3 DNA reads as TGCAGCGTTGAAGATCGGGGGGGCGCATCGGCTTTCTTT.

The CDR3 loop reads CASSLTDSSYNEQFF. CDR3 in DNA: TGTGCCAGCAGCTTGACGGATAGCTCCTACAATGAGCAGTTCTTC. This chain connects TRBV7-6 to TRBJ2-1; D not certain. Trimming took 3 bases from V and 0 from J, leaving 9 bases between them. The CDR3 totals 15 residues. Germline CDR1 reads SGHVS; CDR2 reads FNYEAQ. The full variable domain, completed using reference TRBV7-6 and TRBJ2-1, is GAGVSQSPRYKVTKRGQDVALRCDPISGHVSLYWYRQALGQGPEFLTYFNYEAQQDKSGLPNDRFSAERPEGSISTLTIQRTEQRDSAMYRCASSLTDSSYNEQFFGPGTRLTVL.

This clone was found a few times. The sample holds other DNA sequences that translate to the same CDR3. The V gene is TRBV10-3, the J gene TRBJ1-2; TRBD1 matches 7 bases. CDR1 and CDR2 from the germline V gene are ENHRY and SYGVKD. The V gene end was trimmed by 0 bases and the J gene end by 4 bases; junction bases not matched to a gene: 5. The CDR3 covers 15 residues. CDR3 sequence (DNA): TGTGCCATCAGTGAGTCTCCGGGACAGACCTATGGCTACACCTTC. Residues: CAISESPGQTYGYTF.

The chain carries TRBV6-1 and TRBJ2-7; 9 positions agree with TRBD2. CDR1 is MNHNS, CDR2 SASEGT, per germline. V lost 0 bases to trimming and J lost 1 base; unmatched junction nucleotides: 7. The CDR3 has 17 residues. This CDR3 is CASSEALGAGGSYEQYF. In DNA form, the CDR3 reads TGTGCCAGCAGTGAAGCGCTGGGAGCGGGGGGATCCTACGAGCAGTACTTC.

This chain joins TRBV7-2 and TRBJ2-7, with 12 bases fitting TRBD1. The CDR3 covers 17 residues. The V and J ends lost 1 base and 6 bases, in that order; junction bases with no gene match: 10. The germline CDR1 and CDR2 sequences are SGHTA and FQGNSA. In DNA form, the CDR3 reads TGTGCCAGCAGCTTAGGCTCTCTCCGGGACAGGGGGCCCGAGCAGTACTTC. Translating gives CASSLGSLRDRGPEQYF.

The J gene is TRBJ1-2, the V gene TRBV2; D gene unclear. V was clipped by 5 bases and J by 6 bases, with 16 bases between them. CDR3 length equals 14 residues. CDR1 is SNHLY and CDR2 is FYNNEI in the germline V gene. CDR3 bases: TGTGCCAGCAGTAATGATGGGGAATGGAATGGCTACACCTTC. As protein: CASSNDGEWNGYTF.

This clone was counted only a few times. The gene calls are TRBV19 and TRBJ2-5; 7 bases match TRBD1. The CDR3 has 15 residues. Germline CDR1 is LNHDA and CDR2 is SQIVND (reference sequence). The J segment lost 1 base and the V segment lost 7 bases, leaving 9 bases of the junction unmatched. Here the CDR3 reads CASTPRQGSQETQYF. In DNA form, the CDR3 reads TGTGCCAGTACCCCACGACAGGGATCCCAAGAGACCCAGTACTTC.

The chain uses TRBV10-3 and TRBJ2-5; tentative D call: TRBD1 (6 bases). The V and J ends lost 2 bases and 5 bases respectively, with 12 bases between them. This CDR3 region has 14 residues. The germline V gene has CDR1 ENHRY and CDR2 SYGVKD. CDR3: CAISEPGHLETQYF. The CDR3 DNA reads TGTGCCATCAGTGAGCCGGGACACTTGGAGACCCAGTACTTC.

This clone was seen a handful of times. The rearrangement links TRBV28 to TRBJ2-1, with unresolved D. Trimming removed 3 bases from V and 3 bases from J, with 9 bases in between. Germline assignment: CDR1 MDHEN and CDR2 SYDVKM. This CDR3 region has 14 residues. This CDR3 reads CASSFAGYYNEQFF. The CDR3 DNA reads TGTGCCAGCAGTTTTGCAGGTTACTACAATGAGCAGTTCTTC.

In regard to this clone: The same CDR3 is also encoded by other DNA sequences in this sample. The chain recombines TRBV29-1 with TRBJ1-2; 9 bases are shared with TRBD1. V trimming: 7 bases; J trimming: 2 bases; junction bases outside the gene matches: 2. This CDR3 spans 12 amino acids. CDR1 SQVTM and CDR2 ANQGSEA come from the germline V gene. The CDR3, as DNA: TGCAGCGCCGGACAGGGGAACTATGGCTACACCTTC. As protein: CSAGQGNYGYTF. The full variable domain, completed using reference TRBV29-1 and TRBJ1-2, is SAVISQKPSRDICQRGTSLTIQCQVDSQVTMMFWYRQQPGQSLTLIATANQGSEATYESGFVIDKFPISRPNLTFSTLTVSNMSPEDSSIYLCSAGQGNYGYTFGSGTRLTVV.

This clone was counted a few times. The CDR3 bases are TGTGCCTGGGCCCCGGGACTAGACACAGATACGCAGTATTTT. Its protein is CAWAPGLDTDTQYF. This chain links TRBV30 with TRBJ2-3, with 8 bases matching TRBD2. Germline V gives CDR1 GTSNPN, CDR2 SVGIG (reference sequence). The J segment lost 2 bases and the V segment lost 5 bases, leaving 6 bases of the junction unmatched. This CDR3 comprises 14 residues.

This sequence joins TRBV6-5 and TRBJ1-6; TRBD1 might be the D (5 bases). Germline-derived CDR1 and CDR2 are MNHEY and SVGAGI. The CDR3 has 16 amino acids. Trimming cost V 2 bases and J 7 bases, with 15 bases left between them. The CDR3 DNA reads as TGTGCCAGCAGTTACAGGGGTGTAATGGGGAATTCACCCCTCCACTTT. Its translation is CASSYRGVMGNSPLHF.

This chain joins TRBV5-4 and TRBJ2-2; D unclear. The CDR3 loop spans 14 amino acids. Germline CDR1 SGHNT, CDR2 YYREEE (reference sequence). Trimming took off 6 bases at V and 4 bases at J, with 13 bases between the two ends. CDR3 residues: CASNAGHLTGELFF. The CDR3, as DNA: TGTGCCAGCAATGCCGGGCACCTCACCGGGGAGCTGTTTTTT.

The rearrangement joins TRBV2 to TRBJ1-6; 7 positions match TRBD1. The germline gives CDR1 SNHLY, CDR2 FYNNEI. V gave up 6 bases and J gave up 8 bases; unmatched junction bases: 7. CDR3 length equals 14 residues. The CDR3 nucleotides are TGTGCCAGCAGCTCAGGGGGTGCCGATTCACCCCTCCACTTT. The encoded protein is CASSSGGADSPLHF.

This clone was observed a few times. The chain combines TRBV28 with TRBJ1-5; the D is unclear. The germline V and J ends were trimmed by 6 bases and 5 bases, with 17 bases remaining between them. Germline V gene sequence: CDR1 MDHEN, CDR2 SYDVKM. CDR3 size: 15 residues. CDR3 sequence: CASSPRRFRDQPQHF. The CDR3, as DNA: TGTGCCAGCAGCCCGCGGCGGTTTCGGGATCAGCCCCAGCATTTT.

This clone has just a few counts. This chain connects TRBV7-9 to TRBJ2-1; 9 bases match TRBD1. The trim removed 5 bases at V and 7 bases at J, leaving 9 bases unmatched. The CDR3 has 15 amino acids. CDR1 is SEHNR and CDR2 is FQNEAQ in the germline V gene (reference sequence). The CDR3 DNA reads TGTGCCAGCAGCCTCTCGAGGACAGGGGTAAATGAGCAGTTCTTC. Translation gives CASSLSRTGVNEQFF.

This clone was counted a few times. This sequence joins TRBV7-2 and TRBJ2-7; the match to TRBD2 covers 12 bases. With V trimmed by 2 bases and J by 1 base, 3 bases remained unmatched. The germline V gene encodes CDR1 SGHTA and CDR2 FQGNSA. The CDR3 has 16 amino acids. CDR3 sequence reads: CASSLRTSGDSYEQYF. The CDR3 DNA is TGTGCCAGCAGCTTAAGGACTAGCGGGGATTCCTACGAGCAGTACTTC.

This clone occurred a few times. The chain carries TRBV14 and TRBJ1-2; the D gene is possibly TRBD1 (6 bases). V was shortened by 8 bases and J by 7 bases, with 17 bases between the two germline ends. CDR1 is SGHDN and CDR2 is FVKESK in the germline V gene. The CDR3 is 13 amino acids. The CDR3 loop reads CASQGQGWSGYTF. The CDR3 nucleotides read TGTGCCAGCCAGGGGCAGGGCTGGAGTGGCTACACCTTC.

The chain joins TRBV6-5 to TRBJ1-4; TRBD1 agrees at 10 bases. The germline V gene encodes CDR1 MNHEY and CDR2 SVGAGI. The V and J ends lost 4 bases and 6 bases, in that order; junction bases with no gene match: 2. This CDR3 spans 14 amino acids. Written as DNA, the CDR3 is TGTGCCAGCAGTTTGGACAGGGGGGATGAAAAACTGTTTTTT. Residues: CASSLDRGDEKLFF.

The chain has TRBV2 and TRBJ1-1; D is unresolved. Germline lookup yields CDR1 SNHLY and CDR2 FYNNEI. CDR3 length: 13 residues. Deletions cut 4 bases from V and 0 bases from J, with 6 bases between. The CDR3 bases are TGTGCCAGCAGTGGCGGGGTGAACACTGAAGCTTTCTTT. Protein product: CASSGGVNTEAFF.

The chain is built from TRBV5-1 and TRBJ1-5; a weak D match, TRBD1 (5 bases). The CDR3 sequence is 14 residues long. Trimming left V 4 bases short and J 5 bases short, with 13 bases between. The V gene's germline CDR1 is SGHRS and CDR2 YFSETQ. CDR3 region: CASSTWGRDQPQHF. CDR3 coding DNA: TGCGCCAGCAGCACGTGGGGGAGGGATCAGCCCCAGCATTTT.

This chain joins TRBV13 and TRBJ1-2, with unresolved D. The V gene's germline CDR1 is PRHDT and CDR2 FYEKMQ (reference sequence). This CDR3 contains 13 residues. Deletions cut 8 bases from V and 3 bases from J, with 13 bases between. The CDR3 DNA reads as TGTGCCAGCGGCCGAGACACCCACTATGGCTACACCTTC. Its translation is CASGRDTHYGYTF.

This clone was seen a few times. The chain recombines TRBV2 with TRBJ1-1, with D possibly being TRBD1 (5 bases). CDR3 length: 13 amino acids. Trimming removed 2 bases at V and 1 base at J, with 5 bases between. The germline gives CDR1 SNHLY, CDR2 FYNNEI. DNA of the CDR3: TGTGCCAGCAGTGAACAGGGGAACACTGAAGCTTTCTTT. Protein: CASSEQGNTEAFF.